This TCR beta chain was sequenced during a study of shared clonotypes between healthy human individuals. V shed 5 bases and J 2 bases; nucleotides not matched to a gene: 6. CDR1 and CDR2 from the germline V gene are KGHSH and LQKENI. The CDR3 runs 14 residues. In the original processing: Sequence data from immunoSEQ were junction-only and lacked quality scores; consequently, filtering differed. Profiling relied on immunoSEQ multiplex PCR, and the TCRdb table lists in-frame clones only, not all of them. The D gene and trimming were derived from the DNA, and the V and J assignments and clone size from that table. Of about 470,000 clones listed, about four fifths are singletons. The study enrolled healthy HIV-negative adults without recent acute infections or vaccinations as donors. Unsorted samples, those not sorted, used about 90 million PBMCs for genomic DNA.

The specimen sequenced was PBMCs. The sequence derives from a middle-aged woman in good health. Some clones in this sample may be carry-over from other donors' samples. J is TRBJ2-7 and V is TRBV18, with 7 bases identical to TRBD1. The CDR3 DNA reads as TGTGCCAGCTCAACCTCGACAGGGACCTACGAGCAGTACTTC. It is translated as CASSTSTGTYEQYF.